One and the same sample provided the 27 T cell receptor beta chains below, sequenced in a study of lymphopenia after photon versus proton radiotherapy. Assay: immunoSEQ multiplex PCR; the TCRdb copy retains only in-frame clones and omits some. The sample comprises 150,000 to 200,000 clones, around nine tenths of which are singletons, and about 4.4% rests with the top ten. Sequences were derived from peripheral blood, sampled from a patient treated with photon-based radiotherapy. These receptors were obtained from a man between 50 and 59 years old with gastric cancer.

The chain is built from TRBV9 and TRBJ1-1; possibly TRBD1 for D (6 bases). Germline V lookup: CDR1 SGDLS, CDR2 YYNGEE. There are 14 residues in the CDR3. The V gene lost 0 bases and the J gene lost 3 bases, with 9 bases spanning the gap. The CDR3 region is CASSVDREHTEAFF. CDR3 coding DNA: TGTGCCAGCAGCGTAGACAGGGAACACACTGAAGCTTTCTTT.

The V gene is TRBV7-8, the J gene TRBJ1-5; D uncertain. There are 14 residues in the CDR3. Germline V gives CDR1 SGHVS, CDR2 FQNEAQ. V was shortened by 2 bases and J by 2 bases, with 7 bases between the two germline ends. The CDR3 reads CASSLSGGNQPQHF. CDR3 nucleotide sequence: TGTGCCAGCAGCTTATCGGGCGGCAATCAGCCCCAGCATTTT.

The chain joins TRBV4-3 to TRBJ1-2; 7 nucleotides line up with TRBD1. This CDR3 is 13 amino acids long. With 3 bases clipped from V and 8 bases from J, the junction kept 6 bases outside the gene matches. Germline CDR1 is LGHNA and CDR2 is YSLEER. DNA of the CDR3: TGCGCCAGCAGCCATCACGACAGGGCCGGCTACACCTTC. The encoded protein is CASSHHDRAGYTF.

The chain joins TRBV18 to TRBJ1-2; maybe TRBD1 (6 bases). The CDR3 is 15 amino acids. In germline, CDR1 is KGHSH, CDR2 LQKENI. Trimming pared 2 bases from V and 2 bases from J, leaving 12 bases between. The CDR3 DNA is TGTGCCAGCTCACCAACGCCAGGGGTAAACTATGGCTACACCTTC. Protein product: CASSPTPGVNYGYTF.

The V call is TRBV29-1, the J call TRBJ1-3; perhaps TRBD1 as D (6 bases). The CDR3 contains 14 residues. The germline V gene encodes CDR1 SQVTM and CDR2 ANQGSEA. V was shortened by 1 base and J by 0 bases, with 7 bases between the two germline ends. The CDR3 nucleotides read TGCAGCGTTGAAGTGGACAGCTCTGGAAACACCATATATTTT. Protein product: CSVEVDSSGNTIYF. Full variable domain (missing parts from reference TRBV29-1 and TRBJ1-3): SAVISQKPSRDICQRGTSLTIQCQVDSQVTMMFWYRQQPGQSLTLIATANQGSEATYESGFVIDKFPISRPNLTFSTLTVSNMSPEDSSIYLCSVEVDSSGNTIYFGEGSWLTVV.

The chain combines TRBV12-5 with TRBJ2-2, with TRBD2 matching 9 bases. Germline assignment: CDR1 LGHNT and CDR2 FRNRAP. This CDR3 spans 14 amino acids. The ends lost 10 bases at V and 7 bases at J; junction bases unmatched: 10. CDR3 residues: CATSGTSLHGELFF. The CDR3 DNA is TGTGCTACCTCGGGGACTAGCCTTCACGGGGAGCTGTTTTTT.

The rearrangement links TRBV30 to TRBJ1-2; D perhaps matches TRBD1 (5 bases). The CDR3 has 13 residues. V was shortened by 1 base and J by 4 bases, with 10 bases between the two germline ends. Germline V gene lookup returns CDR1 GTSNPN and CDR2 SVGIG (reference sequence). CDR3 in amino acids: CAWSEDSPYGYTF. CDR3 in DNA: TGTGCCTGGAGTGAAGACAGCCCCTATGGCTACACCTTC. The full variable domain, its missing parts supplied by reference TRBV30 and TRBJ1-2, is SQTIHQWPATLVQPVGSPLSLECTVEGTSNPNLYWYRQAAGRGLQLLFYSVGIGQISSEVPQNLSASRPQDRQFILSSKKLLLSDSGFYLCAWSEDSPYGYTFGSGTRLTVV.

This clone was seen repeatedly, ten times or more. The chain couples TRBV4-2 to TRBJ2-2; D possibly corresponds to TRBD2 (5 bases). V lost 1 base and J 5 bases, leaving 17 bases between the germline ends. Germline V gives CDR1 LGHNA, CDR2 YNFKEQ. CDR3 size: 17 residues. The CDR3 is CASSQVWVDRGTGELFF. CDR3 nucleotides: TGTGCCAGCAGCCAAGTCTGGGTAGACCGAGGGACCGGGGAGCTGTTTTTT.

V and J are TRBV12-5 and TRBJ2-2; no firm D call. Trimming cost V 0 bases and J 0 bases, with 14 bases left between them. The length of the CDR3 is 18 residues. Germline V CDR1 and CDR2: LGHNT, FRNRAP. CDR3 residues: CASGLVRVGIANTGELFF. CDR3 in DNA: TGTGCTAGTGGTTTGGTAAGGGTCGGAATCGCGAACACCGGGGAGCTGTTTTTT. Looking up the rest from reference TRBV12-5 and TRBJ2-2 gives the full variable domain: DARVTQTPRHKVTEMGQEVTMRCQPILGHNTVFWYRQTMMQGLELLAYFRNRAPLDDSGMPKDRFSAEMPDATLATLKIQPSEPRDSAVYFCASGLVRVGIANTGELFFGEGSRLTVL.

The rearrangement uses TRBV30 and TRBJ1-1; a weak D match, TRBD1 (5 bases). Germline values: CDR1 GTSNPN, CDR2 SVGIG (reference sequence). Trimming cost V 5 bases and J 2 bases, with 15 bases left between them. This CDR3 is 14 amino acids long. The CDR3 here is CAWDPLGGNTEAFF. CDR3 DNA: TGTGCCTGGGACCCTCTGGGGGGTAACACTGAAGCTTTCTTT.

The chain combines TRBV6-4 with TRBJ2-2; D unclear. Germline assignment: CDR1 MRHNA and CDR2 SNTAGT. The CDR3 is 13 residues long. The germline V and J ends were trimmed by 4 bases and 4 bases, with 7 bases remaining between them. The CDR3 sequence is CASSARTTGELFF. CDR3 DNA: TGTGCCAGCAGTGCCAGGACCACCGGGGAGCTGTTTTTT.

This chain links TRBV5-1 with TRBJ2-7; 8 positions agree with TRBD1. Trimming cost V 1 base and J 3 bases; bases outside gene matches: 3. The CDR3 contains 14 residues. Germline loops: CDR1 SGHRS, CDR2 YFSETQ. The CDR3 DNA sequence: TGCGCCAGCAGCTTGCCGGGACAGGACTACGAGCAGTACTTC. As protein: CASSLPGQDYEQYF.

This clone was detected a few times. The genes are TRBV4-1 and TRBJ2-7; maybe TRBD1 (5 bases). This CDR3 has 14 residues. Germline V gene data show CDR1 as MGHRA and CDR2 as YSYEKL. V was shortened by 0 bases and J by 4 bases, with 10 bases between the two germline ends. CDR3 nucleotide sequence: TGCGCCAGCAGCCAAGAACCAGGGTGGTACGAGCAGTACTTC. This gives the protein CASSQEPGWYEQYF.

V and J are TRBV6-6 and TRBJ1-3; D is uncertain. Germline V gene data show CDR1 as MNHNY and CDR2 as SVGAGI (reference sequence). Trimming pared 2 bases from V and 2 bases from J, leaving 10 bases between. The CDR3 is 15 amino acids. This CDR3 reads CASSYPTQTGNTIYF. For the CDR3, the DNA is TGTGCCAGCAGTTACCCCACTCAAACTGGAAACACCATATATTTT.

V and J are TRBV4-2 and TRBJ2-1; D is unresolved. The CDR3 is 15 residues long. Germline-derived CDR1 and CDR2 are LGHNA and YNFKEQ. V dropped 3 bases and J dropped 6 bases, with 15 bases sitting between them. The CDR3 DNA is TGTGCCAGCAGCCAGTCTGGCTCGGCAATCAATGAGCAGTTCTTC. Amino acid sequence: CASSQSGSAINEQFF.

The V and J genes are TRBV21-1 and TRBJ2-4. TRBV21-1 is a documented pseudogene. The CDR3 totals 8 residues. The CDR3 loop is CASPPQYF. The CDR3, as DNA: TGTGCCAGCCCCCCTCAGTACTTC.

The chain combines TRBV6-1 with TRBJ1-3; no firm D call. V was pared by 1 base and J by 4 bases, with 11 bases between. CDR1 MNHNS and CDR2 SASEGT come from the germline V gene. This CDR3 has 15 residues. The CDR3 DNA sequence: TGTGCCAGCAGTGAAGTCGGGCAGACCGGAAACACCATATATTTT. This codes for CASSEVGQTGNTIYF.

V gene TRBV19 combines with J gene TRBJ2-1; the match to TRBD1 covers 9 bases. The CDR3 contains 16 residues. The V gene end was trimmed by 3 bases and the J gene end by 10 bases; junction bases not matched to a gene: 13. Germline V lookup: CDR1 LNHDA, CDR2 SQIVND (reference sequence). The CDR3 loop is CASSIGGTGTSGEQFF. The CDR3, as DNA: TGTGCCAGTAGTATTGGTGGGACAGGGACCTCTGGGGAGCAGTTCTTC.

The rearrangement uses TRBV4-1 and TRBJ1-1, with a weak D call TRBD1 (5 bases). This CDR3 contains 14 residues. The V and J ends lost 4 bases and 10 bases respectively, with 19 bases between them. The germline V gene encodes CDR1 MGHRA and CDR2 YSYEKL. CDR3 residues: CASSLLPSRERAFF. The DNA of the CDR3 is TGCGCCAGCAGCCTCCTCCCGTCCAGGGAGAGAGCTTTCTTT.

V gene TRBV30 combines with J gene TRBJ2-5; D remains unclear. Deletions cut 4 bases from V and 1 base from J, with 10 bases between. The CDR3 length is 13 residues. Germline V CDR1 and CDR2: GTSNPN, SVGIG (reference sequence). CDR3 protein: CAWNVHLQETQYF. Written as DNA, the CDR3 is TGTGCCTGGAACGTCCACCTCCAAGAGACCCAGTACTTC.

The chain links TRBV6-5 to TRBJ1-2; weak D call: TRBD1 (5 bases). Trimming cost V 0 bases and J 8 bases, with 13 bases left between them. Looked up from germline, CDR1 is MNHEY and CDR2 is SVGAGI. The CDR3 length is 14 residues. Here the CDR3 DNA reads TGTGCCAGCAGTTACTCGAGTCTCAGGGTGGGCTACACCTTC. Protein sequence: CASSYSSLRVGYTF.

The rearrangement uses TRBV10-3 and TRBJ1-2, with D maybe TRBD1 (6 bases). The V and J ends lost 2 bases and 5 bases respectively, with 9 bases between them. Germline lookup yields CDR1 ENHRY and CDR2 SYGVKD. This CDR3 has 13 amino acids. CDR3 in DNA: TGTGCCATCAGTGAGCAACAGGGTTATGGCTACACCTTC. As protein: CAISEQQGYGYTF.

V is TRBV13 and J is TRBJ1-1; no clear D. V was cut by 1 base and J by 8 bases, with 5 bases left in between. Germline V lookup: CDR1 PRHDT, CDR2 FYEKMQ (reference sequence). CDR3 length: 11 residues. CDR3 nucleotide sequence: TGTGCCAGCAGCTTAGAACAGGAAGCTTTCTTT. It codes for CASSLEQEAFF.

The rearrangement joins TRBV19 to TRBJ2-2; TRBD2 agrees at 10 bases. This CDR3 spans 16 amino acids. After removal of 2 bases from V and 4 bases from J, the junction contained 4 bases not matched to a gene. Per the germline V gene, CDR1 is LNHDA and CDR2 is SQIVND (reference sequence). The chain's CDR3 is CASSIKGLATTGELFF. DNA of the CDR3: TGTGCCAGTAGTATAAAGGGACTAGCGACCACCGGGGAGCTGTTTTTT.

The V gene is TRBV27, the J gene TRBJ1-1; D possibly corresponds to TRBD1 (6 bases). Germline V CDR1 and CDR2: MNHEY, SMNVEV (reference sequence). This CDR3 region has 16 residues. With 7 bases removed from V and 1 base from J, the gap between germline ends came to 19 bases. DNA of the CDR3: TGTGCCAGCATAGGAAGGGGGACACAGACGAACACTGAAGCTTTCTTT. Its protein is CASIGRGTQTNTEAFF.

The chain employs TRBV6-1 and TRBJ2-3; D uncertain. This CDR3 contains 12 residues. Germline V lookup: CDR1 MNHNS, CDR2 SASEGT. The V gene lost 2 bases and the J gene lost 2 bases, with 2 bases spanning the gap. CDR3 coding DNA: TGTGCCAGCAGTGAATACACAGATACGCAGTATTTT. This encodes CASSEYTDTQYF.

This clone was counted only a few times. J is TRBJ2-7 and V is TRBV7-2, with D perhaps TRBD2 (5 bases). The CDR3 runs 15 residues. With 3 bases removed from V and 0 bases from J, the gap between germline ends came to 12 bases. Per germline, CDR1 SGHTA and CDR2 FQGNSA. CDR3 in DNA: TGTGCCAGCAGCTTCTCCTCAGGAGGCTCCTACGAGCAGTACTTC. Translated, it gives CASSFSSGGSYEQYF.